This entry describes one TCR beta chain. CDR1 PRHDT and CDR2 FYEKMQ come from the germline V gene (reference sequence). V shed 7 bases and J shed 0 bases, with 10 bases lying between them. This CDR3 spans 14 amino acids. This record belongs to a study of OX40 agonist ivuxolimab in advanced cancers. Assay: immunoSEQ multiplex PCR; the TCRdb copy retains only in-frame clones and omits some. The table shows tens of thousands of clones, with roughly 87% occurring only once. The sequencing here drew on CD4+ or CD8+ T cells sorted from blood, taken in a trial of the OX40 agonist ivuxolimab. The chain employs TRBV13 and TRBJ1-3; D remains ambiguous. The TCR comes from an adult with an advanced solid tumor such as melanoma, head and neck, liver or kidney cancer. In DNA, the CDR3 is TGTGCCAGCACGCCCATCGGCTCTGGAAACACCATATATTTT. Its protein is CASTPIGSGNTIYF.